Below, 3 T cell receptor beta chains from the same sample are listed, as sequenced in a study of post-analysis software for immune sequencing data (dated by TCRdb to the mid-2010s). Here is what the overall study found, with its caveats: Patients showed significantly higher frequencies than controls for several TRBV segments, among them TRBV5-6, TRBV5-1 and TRBV20-1.

No antigen has been assigned to these receptors. The receptor library was made with PCR. The instrument was an Illumina HiSeq 2500. To reduce PCR and sequencing biases, unique molecular identifiers were incorporated into the TCR beta cDNA libraries. TCRdb applied fastp at Q25 and MiXCR to the public reads, then kept only in-frame beta chains. Each record represents a unique CDR3 protein, reported with the most common genes and DNA among its rows. The sample has over 700,000 distinct CDR3 sequences on record, roughly 29% of them singletons. Around 0.55% of the sample is held by the ten biggest clonotypes. Sequencing used blood. The receptors come from a girl between 5 and 17 years old with multiple sclerosis.

The chain employs TRBV5-5 and TRBJ2-7; TRBD2 matches at 8 bases. CDR1 is SGHKS, CDR2 YYEKEE, per germline (reference sequence). This CDR3 comprises 15 residues. Trimming took 3 bases from V and 2 from J; bases not matched to a gene: 7. In DNA form, the CDR3 reads TGTGCCAGCAGCTGGGAAGCGGGGGTAACCTACGAGCAGTACTTC. It is translated as CASSWEAGVTYEQYF.

This chain joins TRBV6-4 and TRBJ2-7, with 9 bases that match TRBD1. V shed 10 bases, J shed 5 bases, and the junction held 15 bases outside the gene matches. The CDR3 length is 15 residues. Looked up from germline, CDR1 is MRHNA and CDR2 is SNTAGT. This CDR3 is CAIQYRDRERDEQYF. CDR3 sequence (DNA): TGTGCCATCCAATATCGGGACAGGGAAAGGGACGAGCAGTACTTC.

V and J are TRBV27 and TRBJ2-7; D is unclear. Germline V CDR1 and CDR2: MNHEY, SMNVEV (reference sequence). V gave up 5 bases and J gave up 0 bases, with 14 bases separating them. This CDR3 comprises 15 residues. The CDR3 sequence: CASSPLGRSSYEQYF. The CDR3 DNA sequence: TGTGCCAGCAGTCCCCTCGGGCGGAGCTCCTACGAGCAGTACTTC.